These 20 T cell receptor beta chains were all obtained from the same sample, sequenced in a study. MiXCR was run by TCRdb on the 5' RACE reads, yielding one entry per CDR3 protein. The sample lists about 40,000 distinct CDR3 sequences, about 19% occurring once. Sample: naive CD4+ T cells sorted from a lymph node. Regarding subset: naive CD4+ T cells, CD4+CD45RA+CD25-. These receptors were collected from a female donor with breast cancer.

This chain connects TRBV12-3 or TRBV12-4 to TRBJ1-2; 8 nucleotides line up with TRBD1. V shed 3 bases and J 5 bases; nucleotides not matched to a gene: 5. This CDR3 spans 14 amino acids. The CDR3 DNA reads TGTGCCAGCAGTTTCGGGCAGGGGGCATATGGCTACACCTTC. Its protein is CASSFGQGAYGYTF.

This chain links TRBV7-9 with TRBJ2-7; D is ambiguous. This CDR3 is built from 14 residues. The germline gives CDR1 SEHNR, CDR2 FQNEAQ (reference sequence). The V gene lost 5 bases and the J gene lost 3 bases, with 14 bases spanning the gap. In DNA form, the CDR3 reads TGTGCCAGCAGCCCGACCTTGATCCACTACGAGCAGTACTTC. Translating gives CASSPTLIHYEQYF.

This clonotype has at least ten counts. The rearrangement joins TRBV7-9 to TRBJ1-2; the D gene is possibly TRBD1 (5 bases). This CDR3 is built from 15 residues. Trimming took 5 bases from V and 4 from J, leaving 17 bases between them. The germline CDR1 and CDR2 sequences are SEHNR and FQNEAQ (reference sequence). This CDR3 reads CASSVHSPGGYGYTF. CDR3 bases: TGTGCCAGCAGCGTCCACAGCCCCGGGGGCTATGGCTACACCTTC.

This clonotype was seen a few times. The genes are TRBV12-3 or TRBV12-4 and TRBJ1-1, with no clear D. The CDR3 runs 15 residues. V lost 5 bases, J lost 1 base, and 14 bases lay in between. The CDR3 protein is CASSPSGLGNTEAFF. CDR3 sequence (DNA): TGTGCCAGCAGTCCCAGCGGACTGGGGAACACTGAAGCTTTCTTT.

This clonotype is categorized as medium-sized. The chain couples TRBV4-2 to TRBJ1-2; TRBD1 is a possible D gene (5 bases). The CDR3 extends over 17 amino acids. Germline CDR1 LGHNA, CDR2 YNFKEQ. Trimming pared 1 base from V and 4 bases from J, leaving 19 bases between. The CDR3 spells CASSQVGEAPEGYGYTF. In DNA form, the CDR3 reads TGTGCCAGCAGCCAAGTGGGGGAGGCTCCGGAGGGCTATGGCTACACCTTC.

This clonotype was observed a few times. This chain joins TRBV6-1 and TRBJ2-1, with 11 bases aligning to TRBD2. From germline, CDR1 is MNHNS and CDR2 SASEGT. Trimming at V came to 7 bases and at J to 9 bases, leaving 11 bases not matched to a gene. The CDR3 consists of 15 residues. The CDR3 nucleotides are TGTGCCAGCAAAAATAGCGGGAGGGCTCCTGGTGAGCAGTTCTTC. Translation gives CASKNSGRAPGEQFF.

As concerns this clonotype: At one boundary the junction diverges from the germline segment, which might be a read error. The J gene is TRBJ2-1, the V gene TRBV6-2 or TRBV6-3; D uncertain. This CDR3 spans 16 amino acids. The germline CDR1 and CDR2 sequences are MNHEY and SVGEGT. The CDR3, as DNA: TGTGCCAGCAGCTACTTACGAGTGCACTCCTACAATGAGCAGTTCTTC. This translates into CASSYLRVHSYNEQFF.

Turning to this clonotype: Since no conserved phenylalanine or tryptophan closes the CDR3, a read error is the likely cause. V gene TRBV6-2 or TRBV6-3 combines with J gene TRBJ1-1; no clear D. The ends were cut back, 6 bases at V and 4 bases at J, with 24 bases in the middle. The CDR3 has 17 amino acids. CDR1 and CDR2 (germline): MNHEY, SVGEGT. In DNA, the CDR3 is TGTGCCAGCAGGAAGGTCACCCTCAGGAGGGAGGGCACTGAAGCTTTCCTT. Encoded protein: CASRKVTLRREGTEAFL.

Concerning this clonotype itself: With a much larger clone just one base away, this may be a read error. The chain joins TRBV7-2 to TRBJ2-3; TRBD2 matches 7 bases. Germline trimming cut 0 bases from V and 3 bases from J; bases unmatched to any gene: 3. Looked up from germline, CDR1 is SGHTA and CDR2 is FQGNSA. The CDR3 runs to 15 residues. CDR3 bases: TGTGCCAGCAGCTTAGCGGGAGGGCGTACAGATACGCAGTATTTT. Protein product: CASSLAGGRTDTQYF.

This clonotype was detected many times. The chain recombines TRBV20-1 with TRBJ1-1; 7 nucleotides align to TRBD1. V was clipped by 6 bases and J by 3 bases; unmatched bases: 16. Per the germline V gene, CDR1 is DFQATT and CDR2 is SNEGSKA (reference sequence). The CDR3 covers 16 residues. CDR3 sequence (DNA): TGCAGTGCCGCGTCACTGGCTGGCACAGGGGACACTGAAGCTTTCTTT. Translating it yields CSAASLAGTGDTEAFF.

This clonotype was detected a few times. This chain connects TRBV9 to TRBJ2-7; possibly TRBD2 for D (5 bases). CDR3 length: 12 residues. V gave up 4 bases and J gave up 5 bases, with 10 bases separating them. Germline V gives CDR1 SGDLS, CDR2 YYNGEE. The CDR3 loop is CASSLEGNEQYF. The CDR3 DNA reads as TGTGCCAGCAGCCTCGAGGGCAACGAGCAGTACTTC.

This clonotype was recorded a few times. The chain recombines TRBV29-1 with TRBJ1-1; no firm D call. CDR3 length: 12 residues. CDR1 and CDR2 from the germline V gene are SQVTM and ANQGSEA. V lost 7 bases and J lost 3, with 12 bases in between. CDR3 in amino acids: CSAADGHTEAFF. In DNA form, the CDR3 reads TGCAGCGCCGCAGACGGGCACACTGAAGCTTTCTTT.

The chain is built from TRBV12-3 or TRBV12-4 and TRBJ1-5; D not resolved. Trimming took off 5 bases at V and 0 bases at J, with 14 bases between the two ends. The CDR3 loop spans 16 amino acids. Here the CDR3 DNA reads TGTGCCAGCAGTCGGACTCTTACCACTAGCAATCAGCCCCAGCATTTT. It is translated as CASSRTLTTSNQPQHF.

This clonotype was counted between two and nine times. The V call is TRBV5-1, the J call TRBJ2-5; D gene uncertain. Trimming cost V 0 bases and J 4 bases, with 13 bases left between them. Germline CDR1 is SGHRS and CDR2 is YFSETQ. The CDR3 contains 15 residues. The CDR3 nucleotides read TGCGCCAGCAGCTTGGGTTCGGATATCGGAGAGACCCAGTACTTC. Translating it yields CASSLGSDIGETQYF.

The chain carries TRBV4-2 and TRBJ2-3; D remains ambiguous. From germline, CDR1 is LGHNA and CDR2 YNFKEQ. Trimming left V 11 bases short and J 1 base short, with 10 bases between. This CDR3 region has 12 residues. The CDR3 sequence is CAASRRTDTQYF. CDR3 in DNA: TGTGCCGCCTCTAGGCGCACAGATACGCAGTATTTT.

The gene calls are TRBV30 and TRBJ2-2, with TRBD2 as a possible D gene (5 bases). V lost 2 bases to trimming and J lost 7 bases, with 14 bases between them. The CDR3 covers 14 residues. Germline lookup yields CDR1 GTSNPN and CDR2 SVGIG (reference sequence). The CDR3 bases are TGTGCCTGGAGTCAGGAGGCCGCAGGCGGGGAGCTGTTTTTT. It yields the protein CAWSQEAAGGELFF.

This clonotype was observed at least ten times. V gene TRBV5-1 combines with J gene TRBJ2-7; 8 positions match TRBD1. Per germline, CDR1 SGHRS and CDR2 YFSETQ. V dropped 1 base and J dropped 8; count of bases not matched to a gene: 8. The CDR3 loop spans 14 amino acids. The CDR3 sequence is CASSLQLDRGKQYF. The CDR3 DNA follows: TGCGCCAGCAGCTTGCAACTCGACAGGGGTAAGCAGTACTTC.

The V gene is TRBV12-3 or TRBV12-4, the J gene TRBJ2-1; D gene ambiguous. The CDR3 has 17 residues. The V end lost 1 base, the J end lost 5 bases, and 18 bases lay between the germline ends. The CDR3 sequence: CASSLGRGVGPNNEQFF. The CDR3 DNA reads TGTGCCAGCAGTTTAGGTCGAGGAGTAGGGCCAAACAATGAGCAGTTCTTC.

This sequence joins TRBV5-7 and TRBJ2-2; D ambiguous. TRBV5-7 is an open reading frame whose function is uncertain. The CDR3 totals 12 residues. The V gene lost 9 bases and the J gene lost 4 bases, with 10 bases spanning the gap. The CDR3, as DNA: TGTGCCACCGAAGTCGGCACCGGGGAGCTGTTTTTT. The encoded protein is CATEVGTGELFF.

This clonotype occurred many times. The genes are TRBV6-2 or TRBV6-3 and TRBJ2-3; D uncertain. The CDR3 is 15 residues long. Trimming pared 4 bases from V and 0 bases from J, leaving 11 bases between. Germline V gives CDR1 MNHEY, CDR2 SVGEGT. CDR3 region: CASSSGDASTDTQYF. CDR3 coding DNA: TGTGCCAGCAGTTCCGGAGATGCTAGCACAGATACGCAGTATTTT.